This T cell receptor beta chain was sequenced during a study of control samples from healthy donors and cancer patients (dated by TCRdb to 2018 to 2020). V and J are truncated by 0 bases and 4 bases respectively, leaving an intervening sequence of 12 bases. From its cysteine to its phenylalanine, the CDR3 spans 15 amino acids. Here the CDR3 DNA is all that survives: 45 bases in frame from base 1. From the germline V gene (reference sequence), CDR1 is SEHNR and CDR2 is FQNEAQ. The method behind the library was the immunoSEQ multiplex PCR assay. TCRdb took this table from immuneACCESS and kept in-frame rearrangements with V and J called. Such tables lack part of the clones; where checked against another copy, unresolved V genes explain under half of the gap, and the rest is unexplained. The sample records 150,000 to 180,000 clones, roughly 94% of which are singletons. The top ten clonotypes cover about 5.2% of the sample.

About this clone itself: Its cognate antigen has yet to be identified. No much larger clone is present one base from it, and per-base qualities are unavailable.

The chain employs TRBV7-9 and TRBJ2-5, with a weak D call of TRBD2 (6 bases match). Sample: blood. The clonotype was recovered from a man aged 40-55 years in good health. Here is the DNA: TGTGCCAGCAGCTTAGCAGGGACTCCTCCAGAGACCCAGTACTTC. Its product reads: CASSLAGTPPETQYF.